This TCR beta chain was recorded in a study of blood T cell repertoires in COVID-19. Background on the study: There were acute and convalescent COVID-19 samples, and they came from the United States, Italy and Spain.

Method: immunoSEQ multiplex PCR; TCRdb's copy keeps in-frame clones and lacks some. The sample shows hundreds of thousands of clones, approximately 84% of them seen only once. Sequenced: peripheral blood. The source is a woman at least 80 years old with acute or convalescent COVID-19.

The CDR3 is CASSPNRGLSYEQYF. In DNA form, the CDR3 reads TGCGCCAGCAGCCCGAACAGGGGGCTCTCCTACGAGCAGTACTTC. The chain has TRBV4-1 and TRBJ2-7; 9 positions match TRBD1. V gave up 4 bases and J gave up 0 bases; unmatched junction bases: 4. Per germline, CDR1 MGHRA and CDR2 YSYEKL. There are 15 residues in the CDR3.